This T cell receptor beta chain was captured in a study of shared clonotypes between healthy human individuals. Whole-study context: Donor ages ranged 18 to 49 years: a couple of women, a few men.

This CDR3 is 14 amino acids long. Deep-level running was used for the assay. Genomic DNA of every subset was divided equally among multiple immunoSEQ plates. When replicate PCRs were run on unsorted PBMC, they used 300 ng DNA, approximately 28,000 T cell genomes. Only in-frame clones appear in the TCRdb table, and some are missing; sequencing was by immunoSEQ multiplex PCR. The sample lists about 560,000 clones, roughly four fifths occurring once. Sequenced material: PBMCs. The J gene is TRBJ2-7, the V gene TRBV21-1; the D call of TRBD1 is as the table states it, not checked on the DNA. TRBV21-1 is a recognized pseudogene. The sequence came from a woman aged 40 to 49 in good health. Some clones in this sample may be carry-over from other donors' samples. Written as DNA, the CDR3 is TGTGCCAGCAGCAAAAGGGGACAGGCTTCCAAGCAGTACTTC. Its protein product is CASSKRGQASKQYF.